This T cell receptor beta chain originates from a study of cytomegalovirus exposure and HLA in healthy donors. Findings and limits, study-wide: Previously analyzed data showed that most TCR beta V segments were productive at a frequency of about 87% or about 30%. Listed as cytomegalovirus-associated were over 150 TCR beta chains. In a later analysis, parvovirus B19, influenza, CMV and Epstein-Barr virus appeared linked to several top co-occurrence clusters. HLA alleles showed associations with 15,000 to 20,000 TCR beta sequences in a later analysis, at a 0.05 false discovery rate.

The CDR3 spans 13 residues. V lost 7 bases, J lost 3 bases, and 12 bases lay in between. Germline CDR1 and CDR2: MNHEY and SVGAGI. Concerning this clone: Antigen: not known.

This PCR relied on a set of 60 Vbeta primers and 13 Jbeta primers. Libraries were prepared by immunoSEQ multiplex PCR; TCRdb keeps only in-frame clonotypes and omits some of them. The profile shows 150,000 to 200,000 clones, roughly 82% of them singletons. The chain joins TRBV6-5 to TRBJ1-1, with D possibly being TRBD1 (5 bases). The clonotype comes from a woman in her twenties or thirties in good health and CMV-seronegative. The sequenced sample was PBMCs. CDR3 nucleotide sequence: TGTGCCAGCACTGCAGGGTGGTACACTGAAGCTTTCTTT. It is translated as CASTAGWYTEAFF.